The clone carrying this TCR beta chain has just one count. The antigen is undetermined. Assay: immunoSEQ multiplex PCR; the TCRdb copy retains only in-frame clones and omits some. In the table there are about 2.3 million clones, approximately 95% of which are singletons. The data are from a study of shared clonotypes between healthy human individuals. Turning to the study itself: A donor's plate count was three for CD4 naive and three for CD4 memory; CD8 naive had two and CD8 memory one. Study-wide findings and caveats: With few donors, the genetic and exposure-history diversity represented was limited. Rarefaction revealed incomplete sorted-subset sequencing despite large depth.

Germline V gene sequence: CDR1 SGHTA, CDR2 FQGNSA. CDR3 length equals 16 residues. V was trimmed by 0 bases and J by 3 bases, leaving 15 bases between them. Donation came from healthy HIV-negative adults that had no recent acute infections or vaccinations. The clonotype originates from a young man in good health. Some clones in this sample may be carry-over from other donors' samples. The sequencing input was naive CD4+ T cells from PBMCs. Described subset: CD45RA+ positively selected. The chain uses TRBV7-2 and TRBJ2-7; D might be TRBD1 or TRBD2, each matching 5 bases. The CDR3 DNA reads TGTGCCAGCAGCTTAGCCGGGACCCCATCAAACTACGAGCAGTACTTC. Amino acids: CASSLAGTPSNYEQYF.